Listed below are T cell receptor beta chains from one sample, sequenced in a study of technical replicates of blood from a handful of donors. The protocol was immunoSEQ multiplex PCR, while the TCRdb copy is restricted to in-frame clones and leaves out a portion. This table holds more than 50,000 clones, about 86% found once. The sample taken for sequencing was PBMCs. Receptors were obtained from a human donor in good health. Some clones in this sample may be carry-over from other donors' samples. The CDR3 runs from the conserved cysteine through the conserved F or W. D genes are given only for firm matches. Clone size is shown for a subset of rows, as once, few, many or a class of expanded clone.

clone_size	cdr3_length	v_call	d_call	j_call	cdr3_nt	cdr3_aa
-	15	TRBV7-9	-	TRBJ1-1	TGTGCCAGCAGCTCCCGACAGGACCAGAACACTGAAGCTTTCTTT	CASSSRQDQNTEAFF
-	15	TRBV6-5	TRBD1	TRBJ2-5	TGTGCCAGCAGTTCCCTAGGGGGCGGTGGGGAGACCCAGTACTTC	CASSSLGGGGETQYF
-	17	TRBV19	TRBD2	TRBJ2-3	TGTGCCAGTAGTCCCCAAACGGAGCGGGGTGGGACAGATACGCAGTATTTT	CASSPQTERGGTDTQYF
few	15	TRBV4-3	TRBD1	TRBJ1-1	TGCGCCAGCAGCCAACAGGGACAGAAGAACACTGAAGCTTTCTTT	CASSQQGQKNTEAFF
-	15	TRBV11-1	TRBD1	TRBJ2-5	TGTGCCAGCAGGGCCGGGACAGGGGACGTGGAGACCCAGTACTTC	CASRAGTGDVETQYF
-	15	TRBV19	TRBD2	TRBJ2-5	TGTGCCAGTAGTATGGAGGGGAGCGGGAGTAAGACCCAGTACTTC	CASSMEGSGSKTQYF
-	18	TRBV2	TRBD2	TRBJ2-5	TGTGCCAGCAGTTCCCGCTCACTAGCGGGAGGGCCTACGGAGACCCAGTACTTC	CASSSRSLAGGPTETQYF
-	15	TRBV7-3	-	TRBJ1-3	TGTGCCAGCAGCTTAACTGGCGGTCAGGGCACACCTCTCTATTTT	CASSLTGGQGTPLYF
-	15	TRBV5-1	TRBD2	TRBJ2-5	TGCGCCAGCAGCGAGGGACTAGCGGGAGGAGAGACCCAGTACTTC	CASSEGLAGGETQYF
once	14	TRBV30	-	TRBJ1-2	TGTGCCTGGAGTAGGGGGAACGCTAACTATGGCTACACCTTC	CAWSRGNANYGYTF
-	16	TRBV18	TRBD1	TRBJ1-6	TGTGCCAGCTCACCACCTATTGGACAGGGCGGTTCACCCCTCCACTTT	CASSPPIGQGGSPLHF
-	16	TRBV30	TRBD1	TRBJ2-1	TGTGCCTGGAGGGGGAGGACAGGGGAGTACTACAATGAGCAGTTCTTC	CAWRGRTGEYYNEQFF
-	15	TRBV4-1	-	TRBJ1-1	TGCGCCAGCAGCCAAGGGGAGGGCTACGGCACTGAAGCTTTCTTT	CASSQGEGYGTEAFF
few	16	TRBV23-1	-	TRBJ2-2	TGCGCCAGCAGTCCCCTACCCCGGACAGTAACCGGGGAGCTGTTTTTT	CASSPLPRTVTGELFF
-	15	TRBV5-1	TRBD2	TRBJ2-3	TGCGCCAGCAGTTGGGGACTAGCGGGGGCAGATACGCAGTATTTT	CASSWGLAGADTQYF
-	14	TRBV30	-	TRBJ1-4	TGTGCCTGGGGAAGGGGGGGGATCGGGGAAAAACTGTTTTTT	CAWGRGGIGEKLFF
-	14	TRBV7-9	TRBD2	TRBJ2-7	TGTGCCAGCAGCTTAGGGGGACTAGTCCTCAAGCAGTACTTC	CASSLGGLVLKQYF
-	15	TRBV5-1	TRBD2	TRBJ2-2	TGCGCCAGCAGGCCTCTAGCGGGGAACACCGGGGAGCTGTTTTTT	CASRPLAGNTGELFF
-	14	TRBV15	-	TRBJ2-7	TGTGCCACCAGCGGGGAGCCGAGCTCCTACGAGCAGTACTTC	CATSGEPSSYEQYF
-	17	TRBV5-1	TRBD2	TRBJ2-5	TGCGCCAGCAGCTCGCAAATTACTAGCGGGGGGCGAGAGACCCAGTACTTC	CASSSQITSGGRETQYF